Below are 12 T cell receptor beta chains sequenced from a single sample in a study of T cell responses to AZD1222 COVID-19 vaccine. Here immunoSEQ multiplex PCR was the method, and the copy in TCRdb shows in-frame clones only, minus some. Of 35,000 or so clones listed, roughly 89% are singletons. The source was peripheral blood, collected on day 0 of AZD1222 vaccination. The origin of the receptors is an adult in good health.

CDR3 loop: CASSREQANQGLLTF. The CDR3, as DNA: TGTGCCAGCAGTCGTGAACAGGCCAACCAAGGCCTCCTGACTTTC. The chain is built from TRBV28 and TRBJ2-6, with D maybe TRBD1 (5 bases). V lost 5 bases to trimming and J lost 14 bases, with 22 bases between them. CDR1 and CDR2 from the germline V gene are MDHEN and SYDVKM. The length of the CDR3 is 15 residues.

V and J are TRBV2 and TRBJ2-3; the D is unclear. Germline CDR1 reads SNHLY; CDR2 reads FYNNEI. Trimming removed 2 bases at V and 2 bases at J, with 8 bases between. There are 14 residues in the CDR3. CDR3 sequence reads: CASSEQQTTDTQYF. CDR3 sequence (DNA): TGTGCCAGCAGTGAACAGCAAACCACAGATACGCAGTATTTT.

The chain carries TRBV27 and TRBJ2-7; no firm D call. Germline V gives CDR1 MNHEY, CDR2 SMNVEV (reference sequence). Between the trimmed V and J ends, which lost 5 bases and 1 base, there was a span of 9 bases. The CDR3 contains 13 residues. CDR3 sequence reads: CASSLGQSYEQYF. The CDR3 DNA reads TGTGCCAGCAGTCTTGGCCAATCCTACGAGCAGTACTTC.

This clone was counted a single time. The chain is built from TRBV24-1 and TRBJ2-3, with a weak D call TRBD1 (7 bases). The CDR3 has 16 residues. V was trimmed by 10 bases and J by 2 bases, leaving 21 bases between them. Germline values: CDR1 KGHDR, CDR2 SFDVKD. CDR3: CATSRTGGTLTDTQYF. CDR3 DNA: TGTGCCACATCGAGGACAGGAGGGACACTCACAGATACGCAGTATTTT.

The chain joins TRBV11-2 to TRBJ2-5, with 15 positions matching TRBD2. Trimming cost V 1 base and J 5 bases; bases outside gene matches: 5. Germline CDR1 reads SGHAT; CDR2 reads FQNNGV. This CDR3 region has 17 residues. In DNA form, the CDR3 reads TGTGCCAGCAGCTTAGGGACTAGCGGGGGGGCCGGCGAGACCCAGTACTTC. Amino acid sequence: CASSLGTSGGAGETQYF.

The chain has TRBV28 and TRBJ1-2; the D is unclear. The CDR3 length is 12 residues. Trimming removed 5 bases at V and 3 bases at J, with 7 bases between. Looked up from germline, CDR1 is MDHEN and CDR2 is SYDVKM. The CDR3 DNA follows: TGTGCCAGCAGTCCGGCGGACTATGGCTACACCTTC. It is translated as CASSPADYGYTF.

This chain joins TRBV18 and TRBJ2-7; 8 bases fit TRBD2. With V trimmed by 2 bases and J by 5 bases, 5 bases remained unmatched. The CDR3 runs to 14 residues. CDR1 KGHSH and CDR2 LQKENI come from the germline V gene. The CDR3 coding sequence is TGTGCCAGCTCACCAGGGACTAGTAACCACGAGCAGTACTTC. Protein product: CASSPGTSNHEQYF. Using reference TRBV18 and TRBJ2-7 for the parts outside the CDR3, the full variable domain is NAGVMQNPRHLVRRRGQEARLRCSPMKGHSHVYWYRQLPEEGLKFMVYLQKENIIDESGMPKERFSAEFPKEGPSILRIQQVVRGDSAAYFCASSPGTSNHEQYFGPGTRLTVT.

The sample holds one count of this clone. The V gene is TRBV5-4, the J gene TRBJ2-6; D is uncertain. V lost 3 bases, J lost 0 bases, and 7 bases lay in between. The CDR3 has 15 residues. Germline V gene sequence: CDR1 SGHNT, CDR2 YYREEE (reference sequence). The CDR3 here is CASSSANSGANVLTF. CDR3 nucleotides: TGTGCCAGCAGCTCCGCCAACTCTGGGGCCAACGTCCTGACTTTC.

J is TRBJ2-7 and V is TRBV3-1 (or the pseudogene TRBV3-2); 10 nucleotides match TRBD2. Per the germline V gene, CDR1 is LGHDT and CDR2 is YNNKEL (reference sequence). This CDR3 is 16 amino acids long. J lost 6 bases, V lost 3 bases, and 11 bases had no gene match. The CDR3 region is CASSQYRAGGPSEQYF. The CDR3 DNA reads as TGTGCCAGCAGCCAGTATAGAGCGGGAGGGCCGAGCGAGCAGTACTTC.

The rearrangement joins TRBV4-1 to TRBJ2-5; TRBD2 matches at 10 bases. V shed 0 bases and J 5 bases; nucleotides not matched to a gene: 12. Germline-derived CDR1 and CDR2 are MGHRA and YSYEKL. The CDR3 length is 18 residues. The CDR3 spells CASSQERVNSGRRETQYF. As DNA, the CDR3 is TGCGCCAGCAGCCAAGAACGAGTCAATAGCGGGAGGAGGGAGACCCAGTACTTC.

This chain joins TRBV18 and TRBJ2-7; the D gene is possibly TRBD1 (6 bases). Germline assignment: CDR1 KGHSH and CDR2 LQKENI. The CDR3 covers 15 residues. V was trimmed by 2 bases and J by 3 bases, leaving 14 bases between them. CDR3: CASSPNRAIDYEQYF. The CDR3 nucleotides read TGTGCCAGCTCACCAAACAGGGCAATTGACTACGAGCAGTACTTC.

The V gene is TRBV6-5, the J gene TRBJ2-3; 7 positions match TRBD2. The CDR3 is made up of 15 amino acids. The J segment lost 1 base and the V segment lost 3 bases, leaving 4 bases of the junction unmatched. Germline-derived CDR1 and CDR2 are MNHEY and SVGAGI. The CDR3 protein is CASSYSAGGTDTQYF. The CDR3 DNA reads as TGTGCCAGCAGTTATTCGGCGGGGGGCACAGATACGCAGTATTTT.